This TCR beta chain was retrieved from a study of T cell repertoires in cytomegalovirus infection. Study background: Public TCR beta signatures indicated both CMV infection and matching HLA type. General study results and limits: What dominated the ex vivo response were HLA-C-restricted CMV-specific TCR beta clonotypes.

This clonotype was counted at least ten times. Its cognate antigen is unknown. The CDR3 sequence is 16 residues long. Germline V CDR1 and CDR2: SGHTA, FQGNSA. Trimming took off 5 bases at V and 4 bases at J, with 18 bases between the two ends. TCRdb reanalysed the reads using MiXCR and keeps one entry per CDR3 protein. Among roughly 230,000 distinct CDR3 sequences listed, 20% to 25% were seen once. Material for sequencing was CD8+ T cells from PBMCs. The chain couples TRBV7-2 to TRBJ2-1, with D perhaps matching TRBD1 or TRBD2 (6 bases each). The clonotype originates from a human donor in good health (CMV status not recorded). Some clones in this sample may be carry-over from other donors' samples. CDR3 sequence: CASSQVRGPYYNEQFF. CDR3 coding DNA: TGTGCCAGCAGCCAGGTCCGGGGGCCCTATTACAATGAGCAGTTCTTC.